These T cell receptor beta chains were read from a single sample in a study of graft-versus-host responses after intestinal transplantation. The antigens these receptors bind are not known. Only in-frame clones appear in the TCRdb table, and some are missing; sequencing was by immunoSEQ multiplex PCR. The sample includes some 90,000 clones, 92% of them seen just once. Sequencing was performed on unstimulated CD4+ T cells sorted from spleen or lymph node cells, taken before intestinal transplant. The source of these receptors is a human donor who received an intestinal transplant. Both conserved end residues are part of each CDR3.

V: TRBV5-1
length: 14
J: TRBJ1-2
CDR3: CASSLVVGGSGYTF

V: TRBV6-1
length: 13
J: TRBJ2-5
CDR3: CASSGPGGQTQYF

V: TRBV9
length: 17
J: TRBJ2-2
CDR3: CASSVELAGAKTGELFF

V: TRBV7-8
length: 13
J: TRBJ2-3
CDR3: CASSLAGSDTQYF

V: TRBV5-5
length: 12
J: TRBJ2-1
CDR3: CASSLIFYEQFF

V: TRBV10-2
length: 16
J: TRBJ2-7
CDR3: CASSEFAGTSSYEQYF

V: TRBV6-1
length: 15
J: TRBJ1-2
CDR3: CASSASGIGDYGYTF

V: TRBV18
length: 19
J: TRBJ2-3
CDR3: CASPNVGLAGEGGTDTQYF

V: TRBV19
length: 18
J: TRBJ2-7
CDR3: CASSIGPAGTQRAYEQYF

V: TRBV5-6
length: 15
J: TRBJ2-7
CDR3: CASSPGTSNSVEQYF

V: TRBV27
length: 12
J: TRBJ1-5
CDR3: CASRGGNQPQHF

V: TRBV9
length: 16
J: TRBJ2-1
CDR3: CASSAQRAYAYNEQFF

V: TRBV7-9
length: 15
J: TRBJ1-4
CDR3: CASSVRQGAGEKLFF

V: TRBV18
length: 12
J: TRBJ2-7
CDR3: CASSPEIYEQYF

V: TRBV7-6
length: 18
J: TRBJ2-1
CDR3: CASSLVSVFVGVASEQFF

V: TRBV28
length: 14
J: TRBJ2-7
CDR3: CASKGNRGPYEQYF

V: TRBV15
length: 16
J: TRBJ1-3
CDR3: CATSRGEFISGNTIYF

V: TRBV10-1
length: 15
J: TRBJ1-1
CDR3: CASSDGGQKNTEAFF